This T cell receptor beta chain comes out of a study of T cell responses to AZD1222 COVID-19 vaccine. Sequenced by immunoSEQ multiplex PCR; TCRdb stores in-frame clones only, minus some. The table has some 130,000 clones, roughly 84% seen once; the top ten hold 4.1%. Germline CDR1 reads SEHNR; CDR2 reads FQNEAQ (reference sequence). The CDR3 has 11 amino acids. Trimming stripped 4 bases from V and 2 bases from J, with 3 bases between. This clonotype was obtained from an adult in good health. Source: peripheral blood, taken on day 0 of AZD1222 vaccination. The chain has TRBV7-9 and TRBJ2-7, with unresolved D. DNA of the CDR3: TGTGCCAGCAGCTCCGCCTACGAGCAGTACTTC. Its protein is CASSSAYEQYF.